This is a list of T cell receptor beta chains from one sample in a study of T cell responses to AZD1222 COVID-19 vaccine. Method: immunoSEQ multiplex PCR; TCRdb's copy keeps in-frame clones and lacks some. The sample yields 95,000 to 120,000 clones, roughly 84% seen once. The material sequenced was peripheral blood, taken on day 0 of AZD1222 vaccination. Receptor source: an adult in good health. Each CDR3 is given with its conserved first and last residue. The D gene is left open where the match is weak. A row's size may be missing; if present it is once, few, many or a size class.

cdr3_nt	cdr3_aa	v_call	j_call	clone_size	d_call
TGCGCCAGCAGCTCCCTGGGGGCCGAAGCTAACTATGGCTACACCTTC	CASSSLGAEANYGYTF	TRBV5-1	TRBJ1-2	-	-
TGCGCCAGCAGCTTATCGGGAGCAACTTACAATGAGCAGTTCTTC	CASSLSGATYNEQFF	TRBV5-1	TRBJ2-1	-	-
TGTGCCAGCAGTGAGGTCCAACGGAGCCAGCCCCAGCATTTT	CASSEVQRSQPQHF	TRBV2	TRBJ1-5	-	-
TGTGCCAGCACCCGGGACAGGGAAGGTGAGCAGTTCTTC	CASTRDREGEQFF	TRBV2	TRBJ2-1	-	TRBD1
TGCGCCAGCAGCTTGGGGGGAGACTCCTATAATTCACCCCTCCACTTT	CASSLGGDSYNSPLHF	TRBV5-1	TRBJ1-6	-	-
TGTGCCAGCAAGACTTCCGACAGGGTCTACGAGCAGTACTTC	CASKTSDRVYEQYF	TRBV28	TRBJ2-7	-	TRBD1
TGTGCCAGCAGCCAAGATCCGGGGTATCAGCCCCAGCATTTT	CASSQDPGYQPQHF	TRBV4-2	TRBJ1-5	once	-
TGTGCCAGCAGCCCCGAAGGGACCCTGGCAACTAATGAAAAACTGTTTTTT	CASSPEGTLATNEKLFF	TRBV3-1/TRBV3-2	TRBJ1-4	-	-
TGTGCCAGCATCCCAGGACAGGTTCGGTATGGCTACACCTTC	CASIPGQVRYGYTF	TRBV6-6	TRBJ1-2	-	TRBD1
TGTGCCAGCAACGAAGGGACAGCAGGAAACACCATATATTTT	CASNEGTAGNTIYF	TRBV28	TRBJ1-3	-	TRBD1
TGTGCCAGCAGTTACCAACTGACAGGGTCTGGAAACACCATATATTTT	CASSYQLTGSGNTIYF	TRBV6-5	TRBJ1-3	-	TRBD1
TGTGCCAGCAGCCGAGGGACAGAGAATTCACCCCTCCACTTT	CASSRGTENSPLHF	TRBV7-9	TRBJ1-6	few	TRBD1
TGTGCCAGCAGCCTCGACAATGGTCGAACCGGGGAGCTGTTTTTT	CASSLDNGRTGELFF	TRBV7-2	TRBJ2-2	-	-
TGTGCCAGCCGGAGCTCCAGGGGCGGCGGGGAGCAGTACTTC	CASRSSRGGGEQYF	TRBV18	TRBJ2-7	-	-
TGTGCCAGTAGTCTTGGGGTTCTAGAGACCCAGTACTTC	CASSLGVLETQYF	TRBV19	TRBJ2-5	-	-
TGTGCCAGCAATGGACAGGGGTCAGATACGCAGTATTTT	CASNGQGSDTQYF	TRBV2	TRBJ2-3	-	TRBD1
TGTGCCAGCAGCTTAATGAGGGGGCGAGTCGACGGTGAAAAACTGTTTTTT	CASSLMRGRVDGEKLFF	TRBV7-9	TRBJ1-4	-	TRBD1
TGTGCCAGCAGTCCCCGGAAGTGGGGCCGAGAGAACACTGAAGCTTTCTTT	CASSPRKWGRENTEAFF	TRBV28	TRBJ1-1	once	-
TGCGCCAGCAGCCAAGATCTTGGGCGCCTGAACACTGAAGCTTTCTTT	CASSQDLGRLNTEAFF	TRBV4-3	TRBJ1-1	-	-
TGTGCCAGCAGCTACGGGGAGGGAAGCGCTGAAGCTTTCTTT	CASSYGEGSAEAFF	TRBV11-2	TRBJ1-1	-	-
TGTGCCAGCAGGCGGGGGATAGCGGGGGGCAAGGGGGAGCTGTTTTTT	CASRRGIAGGKGELFF	TRBV27	TRBJ2-2	-	TRBD2
TGTGCCAGCAGTCCCCGGACAGGAGTCCAGCCCCAGCATTTT	CASSPRTGVQPQHF	TRBV28	TRBJ1-5	-	TRBD1
TGTGCCAGCTCACCTCTGACTACAACTAATGAAAAACTGTTTTTT	CASSPLTTTNEKLFF	TRBV18	TRBJ1-4	-	-
TGTGCCAGCTCGAGGGTATTCATGAACACTGAAGCTTTCTTT	CASSRVFMNTEAFF	TRBV27	TRBJ1-1	-	-
TGCGCCAGCATGGGGACGGCTGCGAAAGCTTTCTTT	CASMGTAAKAFF	TRBV10-2	TRBJ1-1	-	-